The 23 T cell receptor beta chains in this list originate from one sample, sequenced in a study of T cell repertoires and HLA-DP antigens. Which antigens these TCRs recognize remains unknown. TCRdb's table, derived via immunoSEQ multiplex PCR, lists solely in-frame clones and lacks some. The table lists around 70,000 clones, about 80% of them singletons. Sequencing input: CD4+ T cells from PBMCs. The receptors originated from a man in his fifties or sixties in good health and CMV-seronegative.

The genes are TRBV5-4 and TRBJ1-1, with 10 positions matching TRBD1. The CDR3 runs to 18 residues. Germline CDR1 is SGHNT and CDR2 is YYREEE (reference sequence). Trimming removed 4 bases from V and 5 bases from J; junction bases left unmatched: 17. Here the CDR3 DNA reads TGTGCCAGCAGCAAAGAAAGGACAGGGGGGGGAGGGTGGACTGAAGCTTTCTTT. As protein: CASSKERTGGGGWTEAFF. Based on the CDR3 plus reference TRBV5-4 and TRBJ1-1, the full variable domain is ETGVTQSPTHLIKTRGQQVTLRCSSQSGHNTVSWYQQALGQGPQFIFQYYREEENGRGNFPPRFSGLQFPNYSSELNVNALELDDSALYLCASSKERTGGGGWTEAFFGQGTRLTVV.

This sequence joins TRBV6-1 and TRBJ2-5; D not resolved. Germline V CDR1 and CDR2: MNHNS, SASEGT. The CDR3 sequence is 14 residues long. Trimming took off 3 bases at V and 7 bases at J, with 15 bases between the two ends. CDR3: CASSEMADLGTQYF. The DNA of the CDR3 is TGTGCCAGCAGTGAGATGGCTGACCTTGGGACCCAGTACTTC.

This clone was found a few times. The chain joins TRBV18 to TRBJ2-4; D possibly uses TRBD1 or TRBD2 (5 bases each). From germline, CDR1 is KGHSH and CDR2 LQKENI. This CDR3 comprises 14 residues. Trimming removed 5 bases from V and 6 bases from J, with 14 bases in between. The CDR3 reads CASSERTGGNIQYF. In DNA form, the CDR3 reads TGTGCCAGCTCAGAGAGGACTGGGGGAAACATTCAGTACTTC.

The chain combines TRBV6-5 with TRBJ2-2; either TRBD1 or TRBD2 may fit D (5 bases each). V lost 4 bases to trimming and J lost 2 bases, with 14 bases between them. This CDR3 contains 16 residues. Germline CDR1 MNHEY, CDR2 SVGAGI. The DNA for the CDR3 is TGTGCCAGCAGTTTAACGGGACCGACAAACACCGGGGAGCTGTTTTTT. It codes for CASSLTGPTNTGELFF.

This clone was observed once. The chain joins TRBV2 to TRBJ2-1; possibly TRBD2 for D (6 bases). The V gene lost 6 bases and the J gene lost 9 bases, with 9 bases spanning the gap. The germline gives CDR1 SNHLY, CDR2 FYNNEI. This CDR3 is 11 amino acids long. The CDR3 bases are TGTGCCAGCAGGTGGGGGGTTGAGCAGTTCTTC. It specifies CASRWGVEQFF.

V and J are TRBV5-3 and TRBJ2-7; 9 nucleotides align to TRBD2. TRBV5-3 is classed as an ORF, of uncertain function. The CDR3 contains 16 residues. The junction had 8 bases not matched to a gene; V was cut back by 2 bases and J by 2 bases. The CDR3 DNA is TGTGCCAGAAGCTTTGAGAGGCTAGCGGGACCCTACGAGCAGTACGTC. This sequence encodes CARSFERLAGPYEQYV.

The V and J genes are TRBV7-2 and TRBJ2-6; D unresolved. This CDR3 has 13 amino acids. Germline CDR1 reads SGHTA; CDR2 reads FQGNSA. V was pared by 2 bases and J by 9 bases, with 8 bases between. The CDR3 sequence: CASSLWVGNVLTF. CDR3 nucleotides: TGTGCCAGCAGCTTATGGGTGGGCAACGTCCTGACTTTC.

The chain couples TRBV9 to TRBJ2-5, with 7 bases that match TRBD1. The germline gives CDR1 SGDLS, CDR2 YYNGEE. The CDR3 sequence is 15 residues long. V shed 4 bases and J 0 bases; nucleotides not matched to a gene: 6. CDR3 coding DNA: TGTGCCAGCAGCCGAGACAGGGCAAACCAAGAGACCCAGTACTTC. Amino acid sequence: CASSRDRANQETQYF.

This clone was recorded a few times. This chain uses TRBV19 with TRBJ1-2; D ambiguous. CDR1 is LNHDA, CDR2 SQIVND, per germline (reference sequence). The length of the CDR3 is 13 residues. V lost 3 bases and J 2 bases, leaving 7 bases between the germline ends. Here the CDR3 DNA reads TGTGCCAGTAGTATGATGGGAAACTATGGCTACACCTTC. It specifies CASSMMGNYGYTF.

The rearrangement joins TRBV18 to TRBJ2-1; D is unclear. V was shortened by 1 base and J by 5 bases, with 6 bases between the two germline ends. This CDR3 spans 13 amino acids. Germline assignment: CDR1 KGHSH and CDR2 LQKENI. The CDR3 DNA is TGTGCCAGCTCACCACGTGGGAACAATGAGCAGTTCTTC. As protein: CASSPRGNNEQFF.

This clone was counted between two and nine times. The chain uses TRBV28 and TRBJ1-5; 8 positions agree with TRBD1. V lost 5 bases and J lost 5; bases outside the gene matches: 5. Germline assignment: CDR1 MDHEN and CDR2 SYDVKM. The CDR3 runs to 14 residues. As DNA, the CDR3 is TGTGCCAGCAGTCCAGGGGGCGGTTATCAGCCCCAGCATTTT. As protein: CASSPGGGYQPQHF.

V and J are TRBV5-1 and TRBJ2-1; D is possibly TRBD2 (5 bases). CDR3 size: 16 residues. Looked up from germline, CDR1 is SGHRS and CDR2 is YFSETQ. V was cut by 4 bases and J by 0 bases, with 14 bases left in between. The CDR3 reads CASSRSLASSYNEQFF. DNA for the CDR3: TGCGCCAGCAGCCGATCGTTAGCGAGCTCCTACAATGAGCAGTTCTTC.

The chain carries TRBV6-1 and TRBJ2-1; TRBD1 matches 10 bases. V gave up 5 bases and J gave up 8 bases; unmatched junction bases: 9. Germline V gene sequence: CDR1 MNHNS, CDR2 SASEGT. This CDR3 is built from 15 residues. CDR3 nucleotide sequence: TGTGCCAGCAGTACCCGGGACAGGGGAGGCGATGAGCAGTTCTTC. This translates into CASSTRDRGGDEQFF.

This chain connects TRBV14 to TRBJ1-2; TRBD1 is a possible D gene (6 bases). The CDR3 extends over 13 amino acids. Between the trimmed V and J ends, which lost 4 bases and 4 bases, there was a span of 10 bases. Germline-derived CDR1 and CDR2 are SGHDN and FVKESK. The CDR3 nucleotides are TGTGCCAGCAGCCTTGGACAGCGCTATGGCTACACCTTC. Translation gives CASSLGQRYGYTF.

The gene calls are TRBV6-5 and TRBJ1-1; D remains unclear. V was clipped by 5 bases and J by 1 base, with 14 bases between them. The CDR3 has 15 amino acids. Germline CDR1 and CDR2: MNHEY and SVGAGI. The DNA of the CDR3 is TGTGCCAGCAGTGCTAAGAGACGGGAGAACACTGAAGCTTTCTTT. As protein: CASSAKRRENTEAFF.

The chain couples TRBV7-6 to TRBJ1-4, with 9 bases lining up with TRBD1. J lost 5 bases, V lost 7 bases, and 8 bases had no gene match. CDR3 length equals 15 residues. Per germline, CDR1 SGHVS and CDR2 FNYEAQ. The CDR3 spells CASTRKQGANEKLFF. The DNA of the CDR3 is TGTGCCAGCACCCGGAAACAGGGGGCAAATGAAAAACTGTTTTTT. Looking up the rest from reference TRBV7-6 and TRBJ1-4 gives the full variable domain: GAGVSQSPRYKVTKRGQDVALRCDPISGHVSLYWYRQALGQGPEFLTYFNYEAQQDKSGLPNDRFSAERPEGSISTLTIQRTEQRDSAMYRCASTRKQGANEKLFFGSGTQLSVL.

The DNA for the CDR3 is TGTGCCAGCAGCCGCTGGACTAGCACAGATACGCAGTATTTT. Amino acids: CASSRWTSTDTQYF. The V call is TRBV7-8, the J call TRBJ2-3, with TRBD2 as a possible D gene (5 bases). CDR1 is SGHVS and CDR2 is FQNEAQ in the germline V gene. V shed 5 bases and J shed 0 bases, with 9 bases lying between them. The CDR3 runs 14 residues.

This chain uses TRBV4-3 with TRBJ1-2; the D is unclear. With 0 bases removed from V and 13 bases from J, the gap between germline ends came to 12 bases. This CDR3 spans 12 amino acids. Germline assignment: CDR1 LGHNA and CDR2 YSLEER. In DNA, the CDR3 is TGCGCCAGCAGCCAAGATAGAAGGAGCATCACCTTC. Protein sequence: CASSQDRRSITF.

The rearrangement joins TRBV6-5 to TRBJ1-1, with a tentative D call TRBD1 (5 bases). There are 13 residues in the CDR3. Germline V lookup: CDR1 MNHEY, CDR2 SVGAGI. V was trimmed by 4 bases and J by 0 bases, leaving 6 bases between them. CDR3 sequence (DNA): TGTGCCAGCAGTTCAGGGATGAACACTGAAGCTTTCTTT. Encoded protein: CASSSGMNTEAFF.

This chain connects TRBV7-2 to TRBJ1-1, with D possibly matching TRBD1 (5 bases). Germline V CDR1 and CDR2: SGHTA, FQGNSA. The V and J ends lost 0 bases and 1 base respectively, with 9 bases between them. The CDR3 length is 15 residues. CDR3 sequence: CASSLARDGNTEAFF. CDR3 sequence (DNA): TGTGCCAGCAGCTTAGCAAGGGACGGGAACACTGAAGCTTTCTTT.

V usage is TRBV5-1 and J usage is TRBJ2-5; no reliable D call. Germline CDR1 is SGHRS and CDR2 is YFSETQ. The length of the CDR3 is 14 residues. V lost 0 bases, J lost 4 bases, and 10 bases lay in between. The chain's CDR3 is CASSLAHNTETQYF. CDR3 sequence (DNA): TGCGCCAGCAGCTTGGCCCATAATACAGAGACCCAGTACTTC.

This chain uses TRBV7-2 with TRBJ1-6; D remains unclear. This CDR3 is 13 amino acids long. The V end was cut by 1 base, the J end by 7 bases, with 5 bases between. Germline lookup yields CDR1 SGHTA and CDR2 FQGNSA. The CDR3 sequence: CASSLDQNSPLHF. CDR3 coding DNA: TGTGCCAGCAGCTTAGACCAGAATTCACCCCTCCACTTT.

CDR3 bases: TGTGCCAGCAGCTACCCGGGACTAGCGGGGAGGCCATACGAGCAGTACTTC. Protein: CASSYPGLAGRPYEQYF. This chain links TRBV7-2 with TRBJ2-7; 13 bases are shared with TRBD2. The V segment lost 4 bases and the J segment 4 bases; nucleotides outside the gene matches: 10. There are 17 residues in the CDR3. Germline V gene lookup returns CDR1 SGHTA and CDR2 FQGNSA.